The 10 T cell receptor beta chains in this list originate from one sample, sequenced in a study of CD8+CD57+ T cells in acquired aplastic anemia. Genomic DNA templated the TCR beta VDJ and CDR3 profiling. Using its own MiXCR run on the reads, TCRdb lists one record per CDR3 protein. The sample shows 300,000 or so distinct CDR3 sequences, approximately 56% of them seen only once. The specimen was sorted CD4+, CD8+, or CD8+CD57+ T cells (not recorded which) from PBMCs. These receptor sequences come from a human donor with severe aplastic anemia or a healthy control (not recorded which).

This clonotype was found many times. The rearrangement joins TRBV7-3 to TRBJ2-3; D gene ambiguous. Germline loops: CDR1 SGHTA, CDR2 FQGTGA. CDR3 size: 13 residues. Trimming cost V 8 bases and J 5 bases, with 14 bases left between them. The CDR3: CASGLRSGDTQYF. DNA of the CDR3: TGTGCCAGCGGCCTTCGTAGTGGAGATACGCAGTATTTT.

The V call is TRBV2, the J call TRBJ2-1, with D possibly called TRBD1 or TRBD2 (5 bases each). The CDR3 totals 12 residues. The V gene lost 6 bases and the J gene lost 8 bases, with 11 bases spanning the gap. In germline, CDR1 is SNHLY, CDR2 FYNNEI. The CDR3 DNA is TGTGCCAGCAGCCTGCAGGGACATGAGCAGTTCTTC. This translates into CASSLQGHEQFF.

The gene calls are TRBV15 and TRBJ1-5; the match to TRBD1 covers 10 bases. Trimming removed 6 bases from V and 5 bases from J; junction bases left unmatched: 7. Germline V gene lookup returns CDR1 LNHNV and CDR2 YYDKDF (reference sequence). The CDR3 totals 15 residues. CDR3 nucleotide sequence: TGTGCCACCAGTCTGGGACAGGGGCAATATCAGCCCCAGCATTTT. It is translated as CATSLGQGQYQPQHF.

This chain links TRBV24-1 with TRBJ2-7, with a tentative D call TRBD2 (6 bases). CDR3 length: 15 amino acids. Germline CDR1 and CDR2: KGHDR and SFDVKD. V was shortened by 10 bases and J by 3 bases, with 21 bases between the two germline ends. CDR3: CATPLVLGDFYEQYF. Written as DNA, the CDR3 is TGTGCCACGCCCCTAGTCTTGGGGGACTTCTACGAGCAGTACTTC.

The gene calls are TRBV5-1 and TRBJ2-7; 12 bases line up with TRBD1. Per the germline V gene, CDR1 is SGHRS and CDR2 is YFSETQ. The CDR3 is 15 residues long. V lost 4 bases and J lost 2; bases outside the gene matches: 4. DNA for the CDR3: TGCGCCAGCAGCACGGGACAGGGGGCAGCCTACGAGCAGTACTTC. Protein: CASSTGQGAAYEQYF. Full variable domain (rest looked up from reference TRBV5-1 and TRBJ2-7): KAGVTQTPRYLIKTRGQQVTLSCSPISGHRSVSWYQQTPGQGLQFLFEYFSETQRNKGNFPGRFSGRQFSNSRSEMNVSTLELGDSALYLCASSTGQGAAYEQYFGPGTRLTVT.

This clonotype was detected only a few times. A read error may be the cause here, since a much bigger clone is one base away. V and J are TRBV6-6 and TRBJ2-3; TRBD1 aligns across 8 bases. Matching the DNA end better, TRBJ1-5 makes the J call doubtful. Looked up from germline, CDR1 is MNHNY and CDR2 is SVGAGI (reference sequence). The CDR3 runs 15 residues. The chain's CDR3 is CASSQNRGSTDTQHF. DNA for the CDR3: TGTGCCAGCAGCCAAAACAGGGGGTCCACAGATACGCAGCATTTT.

CDR3 amino acids: CASSLIGANVLTF. DNA of the CDR3: TGCGCCAGCAGCTTGATTGGGGCCAACGTCCTGACTTTC. The rearrangement uses TRBV5-1 and TRBJ2-6; no reliable D call. CDR3 length equals 13 residues. V was pared by 1 base and J by 3 bases, with 2 bases between. Germline V CDR1 and CDR2: SGHRS, YFSETQ.

This clonotype was recorded only once. V usage is TRBV6-4 and J usage is TRBJ1-5; D remains ambiguous. Germline CDR1 is MRHNA and CDR2 is SNTAGT. Trimming removed 4 bases at V and 7 bases at J, with 17 bases between. This CDR3 region has 15 residues. This chain's CDR3 is CASSAGPGMGQPQHF. CDR3 nucleotides: TGTGCCAGCAGTGCTGGACCGGGGATGGGACAGCCCCAGCATTTT.

This clonotype has ten or more counts. The CDR3 spells CASSVETGTDTQYF. The CDR3 DNA reads as TGTGCCAGCAGTGTGGAAACAGGCACAGATACGCAGTATTTT. The chain joins TRBV2 to TRBJ2-3; D unclear. V lost 4 bases to trimming and J lost 1 base, with 9 bases between them. The CDR3 contains 14 residues. Germline CDR1 is SNHLY and CDR2 is FYNNEI.

The chain is built from TRBV7-3 and TRBJ2-7, with D possibly matching TRBD1 (5 bases). From germline, CDR1 is SGHTA and CDR2 FQGTGA. The CDR3 has 15 residues. Trimming pared 1 base from V and 5 bases from J, leaving 15 bases between. CDR3 coding DNA: TGTGCCAGCAGCTTAATGGGTTCTGGGGCCAACGAGCAGTACTTC. Translating gives CASSLMGSGANEQYF.